These 11 T cell receptor beta chains came from one sample sequenced in a study of T cell repertoires in cytomegalovirus infection. TCRdb re-analysed the reads in MiXCR, keeping a single row per CDR3 protein. This sample has nearly 450,000 distinct CDR3 sequences; approximately 32% occur once, and the top ten carry roughly an eighth. Sequenced material: PBMCs. All receptors come from a human donor in good health (CMV status not recorded). Some clones in this sample may be carry-over from other donors' samples.

This clonotype was seen only a few times. The rearrangement links TRBV2 to TRBJ1-5; D not certain. V lost 1 base, J lost 4 bases, and 11 bases lay in between. Germline values: CDR1 SNHLY, CDR2 FYNNEI. The CDR3 sequence is 15 residues long. The CDR3 here is CASSEERSLNQPQHF. The CDR3 region has the DNA TGTGCCAGCAGTGAAGAAAGGAGCCTGAATCAGCCCCAGCATTTT. Filled out from reference TRBV2 and TRBJ1-5, the complete variable domain reads EPEVTQTPSHQVTQMGQEVILRCVPISNHLYFYWYRQILGQKVEFLVSFYNNEISEKSEIFDDQFSVERPDGSNFTLKIRSTKLEDSAMYFCASSEERSLNQPQHFGDGTRLSIL.

This clonotype was detected a few times. The chain joins TRBV4-1 to TRBJ1-3; D perhaps matches TRBD1 (6 bases). The CDR3 has 19 amino acids. Germline CDR1 MGHRA, CDR2 YSYEKL. V was cut by 1 base and J by 4 bases, with 23 bases left in between. The CDR3, as DNA: TGCGCCAGCAGCCAAGCCCCGGGGACACCTGGACAATTAGGAAACACCATATATTTT. Translated: CASSQAPGTPGQLGNTIYF.

Remarks on this clonotype: One end of the junction does not line up with germline, which may come from a read error. The chain carries TRBV20-1 and TRBJ1-2, with D hard to call. The CDR3 sequence is 10 residues long. The V gene's germline CDR1 is DFQATT and CDR2 SNEGSKA (reference sequence). This CDR3 is CSARDQWEDF. CDR3 DNA sequence: TGCAGTGCTAGAGATCAATGGGAAGACTTC.

The chain is built from TRBV2 and TRBJ2-3; 8 bases align to TRBD1. The CDR3 totals 16 residues. Germline CDR1 SNHLY, CDR2 FYNNEI. J lost 0 bases, V lost 6 bases, and 8 bases had no gene match. The CDR3 region has the DNA TGTGCCAGCAGCGCTGGACAGGGCCCTAGCACAGATACGCAGTATTTT. Translating gives CASSAGQGPSTDTQYF.

This chain joins TRBV3-1 and TRBJ2-5; no firm D call. The CDR3 runs to 15 residues. The germline V gene has CDR1 LGHDT and CDR2 YNNKEL (reference sequence). The V end lost 0 bases, the J end lost 1 base, and 9 bases lay between the germline ends. In DNA, the CDR3 is TGTGCCAGCAGCCAAGATGAAGCAGCCCAAGAGACCCAGTACTTC. Protein sequence: CASSQDEAAQETQYF.

CDR3 nucleotides: TGCGCCAGCAGCCTTGCTCCAGCGGGGGCTAGCACAGATACGCAGTATTTT. Translating it yields CASSLAPAGASTDTQYF. The rearrangement uses TRBV4-1 and TRBJ2-3; 8 positions match TRBD2. The trim removed 4 bases at V and 0 bases at J, leaving 9 bases unmatched. Per germline, CDR1 MGHRA and CDR2 YSYEKL. This CDR3 has 17 residues.

The rearrangement uses TRBV28 and TRBJ2-5; D is possibly TRBD1 (7 bases). This CDR3 region has 15 residues. Trimming shortened V by 10 bases and J by 3 bases, and 21 bases separated the two germline ends. The germline CDR1 and CDR2 sequences are MDHEN and SYDVKM. This chain's CDR3 is CATFLPSRGEETQYF. The CDR3, as DNA: TGTGCCACCTTCTTACCCAGCAGGGGGGAAGAGACCCAGTACTTC.

This chain links TRBV6-2 or TRBV6-3 with TRBJ1-1, with a tentative D call TRBD1 (5 bases). The germline V and J ends were trimmed by 6 bases and 1 base, with 12 bases remaining between them. Germline V gene sequence: CDR1 MNHEY, CDR2 SVGEGT. CDR3 length equals 14 residues. The CDR3 loop reads CASRVFTGNTEAFF. CDR3 nucleotides: TGTGCCAGCAGAGTCTTTACAGGGAACACTGAAGCTTTCTTT.

J is TRBJ2-3 and V is TRBV2; 7 nucleotides match TRBD1. This CDR3 contains 15 residues. V shed 3 bases, J shed 0 bases, and the junction held 3 bases outside the gene matches. CDR1 and CDR2 from the germline V gene are SNHLY and FYNNEI. The CDR3 DNA is TGTGCCAGCAGTGACGGGACAGTTAGCACAGATACGCAGTATTTT. This gives the protein CASSDGTVSTDTQYF. The full variable domain, rest sourced from reference TRBV2 and TRBJ2-3, is EPEVTQTPSHQVTQMGQEVILRCVPISNHLYFYWYRQILGQKVEFLVSFYNNEISEKSEIFDDQFSVERPDGSNFTLKIRSTKLEDSAMYFCASSDGTVSTDTQYFGPGTRLTVL.

This clonotype was detected only a few times. This CDR3 is CASSLGRKNTGELFF. The CDR3 DNA follows: TGTGCCAGCAGCTTAGGACGGAAGAACACCGGGGAGCTGTTTTTT. V and J are TRBV7-2 and TRBJ2-2; D gene uncertain. Germline V gene lookup returns CDR1 SGHTA and CDR2 FQGNSA. The CDR3 is 15 residues long. V was clipped by 1 base and J by 1 base, with 7 bases between them.

This clonotype was seen a handful of times. The genes are TRBV5-1 and TRBJ1-1; 8 bases line up with TRBD1. CDR3 length: 18 amino acids. Germline-derived CDR1 and CDR2 are SGHRS and YFSETQ. The ends lost 2 bases at V and 3 bases at J; junction bases unmatched: 15. CDR3 residues: CASSFGIQAGGEHTEAFF. The DNA of the CDR3 is TGCGCCAGCAGCTTTGGCATTCAGGCAGGGGGCGAACACACTGAAGCTTTCTTT.